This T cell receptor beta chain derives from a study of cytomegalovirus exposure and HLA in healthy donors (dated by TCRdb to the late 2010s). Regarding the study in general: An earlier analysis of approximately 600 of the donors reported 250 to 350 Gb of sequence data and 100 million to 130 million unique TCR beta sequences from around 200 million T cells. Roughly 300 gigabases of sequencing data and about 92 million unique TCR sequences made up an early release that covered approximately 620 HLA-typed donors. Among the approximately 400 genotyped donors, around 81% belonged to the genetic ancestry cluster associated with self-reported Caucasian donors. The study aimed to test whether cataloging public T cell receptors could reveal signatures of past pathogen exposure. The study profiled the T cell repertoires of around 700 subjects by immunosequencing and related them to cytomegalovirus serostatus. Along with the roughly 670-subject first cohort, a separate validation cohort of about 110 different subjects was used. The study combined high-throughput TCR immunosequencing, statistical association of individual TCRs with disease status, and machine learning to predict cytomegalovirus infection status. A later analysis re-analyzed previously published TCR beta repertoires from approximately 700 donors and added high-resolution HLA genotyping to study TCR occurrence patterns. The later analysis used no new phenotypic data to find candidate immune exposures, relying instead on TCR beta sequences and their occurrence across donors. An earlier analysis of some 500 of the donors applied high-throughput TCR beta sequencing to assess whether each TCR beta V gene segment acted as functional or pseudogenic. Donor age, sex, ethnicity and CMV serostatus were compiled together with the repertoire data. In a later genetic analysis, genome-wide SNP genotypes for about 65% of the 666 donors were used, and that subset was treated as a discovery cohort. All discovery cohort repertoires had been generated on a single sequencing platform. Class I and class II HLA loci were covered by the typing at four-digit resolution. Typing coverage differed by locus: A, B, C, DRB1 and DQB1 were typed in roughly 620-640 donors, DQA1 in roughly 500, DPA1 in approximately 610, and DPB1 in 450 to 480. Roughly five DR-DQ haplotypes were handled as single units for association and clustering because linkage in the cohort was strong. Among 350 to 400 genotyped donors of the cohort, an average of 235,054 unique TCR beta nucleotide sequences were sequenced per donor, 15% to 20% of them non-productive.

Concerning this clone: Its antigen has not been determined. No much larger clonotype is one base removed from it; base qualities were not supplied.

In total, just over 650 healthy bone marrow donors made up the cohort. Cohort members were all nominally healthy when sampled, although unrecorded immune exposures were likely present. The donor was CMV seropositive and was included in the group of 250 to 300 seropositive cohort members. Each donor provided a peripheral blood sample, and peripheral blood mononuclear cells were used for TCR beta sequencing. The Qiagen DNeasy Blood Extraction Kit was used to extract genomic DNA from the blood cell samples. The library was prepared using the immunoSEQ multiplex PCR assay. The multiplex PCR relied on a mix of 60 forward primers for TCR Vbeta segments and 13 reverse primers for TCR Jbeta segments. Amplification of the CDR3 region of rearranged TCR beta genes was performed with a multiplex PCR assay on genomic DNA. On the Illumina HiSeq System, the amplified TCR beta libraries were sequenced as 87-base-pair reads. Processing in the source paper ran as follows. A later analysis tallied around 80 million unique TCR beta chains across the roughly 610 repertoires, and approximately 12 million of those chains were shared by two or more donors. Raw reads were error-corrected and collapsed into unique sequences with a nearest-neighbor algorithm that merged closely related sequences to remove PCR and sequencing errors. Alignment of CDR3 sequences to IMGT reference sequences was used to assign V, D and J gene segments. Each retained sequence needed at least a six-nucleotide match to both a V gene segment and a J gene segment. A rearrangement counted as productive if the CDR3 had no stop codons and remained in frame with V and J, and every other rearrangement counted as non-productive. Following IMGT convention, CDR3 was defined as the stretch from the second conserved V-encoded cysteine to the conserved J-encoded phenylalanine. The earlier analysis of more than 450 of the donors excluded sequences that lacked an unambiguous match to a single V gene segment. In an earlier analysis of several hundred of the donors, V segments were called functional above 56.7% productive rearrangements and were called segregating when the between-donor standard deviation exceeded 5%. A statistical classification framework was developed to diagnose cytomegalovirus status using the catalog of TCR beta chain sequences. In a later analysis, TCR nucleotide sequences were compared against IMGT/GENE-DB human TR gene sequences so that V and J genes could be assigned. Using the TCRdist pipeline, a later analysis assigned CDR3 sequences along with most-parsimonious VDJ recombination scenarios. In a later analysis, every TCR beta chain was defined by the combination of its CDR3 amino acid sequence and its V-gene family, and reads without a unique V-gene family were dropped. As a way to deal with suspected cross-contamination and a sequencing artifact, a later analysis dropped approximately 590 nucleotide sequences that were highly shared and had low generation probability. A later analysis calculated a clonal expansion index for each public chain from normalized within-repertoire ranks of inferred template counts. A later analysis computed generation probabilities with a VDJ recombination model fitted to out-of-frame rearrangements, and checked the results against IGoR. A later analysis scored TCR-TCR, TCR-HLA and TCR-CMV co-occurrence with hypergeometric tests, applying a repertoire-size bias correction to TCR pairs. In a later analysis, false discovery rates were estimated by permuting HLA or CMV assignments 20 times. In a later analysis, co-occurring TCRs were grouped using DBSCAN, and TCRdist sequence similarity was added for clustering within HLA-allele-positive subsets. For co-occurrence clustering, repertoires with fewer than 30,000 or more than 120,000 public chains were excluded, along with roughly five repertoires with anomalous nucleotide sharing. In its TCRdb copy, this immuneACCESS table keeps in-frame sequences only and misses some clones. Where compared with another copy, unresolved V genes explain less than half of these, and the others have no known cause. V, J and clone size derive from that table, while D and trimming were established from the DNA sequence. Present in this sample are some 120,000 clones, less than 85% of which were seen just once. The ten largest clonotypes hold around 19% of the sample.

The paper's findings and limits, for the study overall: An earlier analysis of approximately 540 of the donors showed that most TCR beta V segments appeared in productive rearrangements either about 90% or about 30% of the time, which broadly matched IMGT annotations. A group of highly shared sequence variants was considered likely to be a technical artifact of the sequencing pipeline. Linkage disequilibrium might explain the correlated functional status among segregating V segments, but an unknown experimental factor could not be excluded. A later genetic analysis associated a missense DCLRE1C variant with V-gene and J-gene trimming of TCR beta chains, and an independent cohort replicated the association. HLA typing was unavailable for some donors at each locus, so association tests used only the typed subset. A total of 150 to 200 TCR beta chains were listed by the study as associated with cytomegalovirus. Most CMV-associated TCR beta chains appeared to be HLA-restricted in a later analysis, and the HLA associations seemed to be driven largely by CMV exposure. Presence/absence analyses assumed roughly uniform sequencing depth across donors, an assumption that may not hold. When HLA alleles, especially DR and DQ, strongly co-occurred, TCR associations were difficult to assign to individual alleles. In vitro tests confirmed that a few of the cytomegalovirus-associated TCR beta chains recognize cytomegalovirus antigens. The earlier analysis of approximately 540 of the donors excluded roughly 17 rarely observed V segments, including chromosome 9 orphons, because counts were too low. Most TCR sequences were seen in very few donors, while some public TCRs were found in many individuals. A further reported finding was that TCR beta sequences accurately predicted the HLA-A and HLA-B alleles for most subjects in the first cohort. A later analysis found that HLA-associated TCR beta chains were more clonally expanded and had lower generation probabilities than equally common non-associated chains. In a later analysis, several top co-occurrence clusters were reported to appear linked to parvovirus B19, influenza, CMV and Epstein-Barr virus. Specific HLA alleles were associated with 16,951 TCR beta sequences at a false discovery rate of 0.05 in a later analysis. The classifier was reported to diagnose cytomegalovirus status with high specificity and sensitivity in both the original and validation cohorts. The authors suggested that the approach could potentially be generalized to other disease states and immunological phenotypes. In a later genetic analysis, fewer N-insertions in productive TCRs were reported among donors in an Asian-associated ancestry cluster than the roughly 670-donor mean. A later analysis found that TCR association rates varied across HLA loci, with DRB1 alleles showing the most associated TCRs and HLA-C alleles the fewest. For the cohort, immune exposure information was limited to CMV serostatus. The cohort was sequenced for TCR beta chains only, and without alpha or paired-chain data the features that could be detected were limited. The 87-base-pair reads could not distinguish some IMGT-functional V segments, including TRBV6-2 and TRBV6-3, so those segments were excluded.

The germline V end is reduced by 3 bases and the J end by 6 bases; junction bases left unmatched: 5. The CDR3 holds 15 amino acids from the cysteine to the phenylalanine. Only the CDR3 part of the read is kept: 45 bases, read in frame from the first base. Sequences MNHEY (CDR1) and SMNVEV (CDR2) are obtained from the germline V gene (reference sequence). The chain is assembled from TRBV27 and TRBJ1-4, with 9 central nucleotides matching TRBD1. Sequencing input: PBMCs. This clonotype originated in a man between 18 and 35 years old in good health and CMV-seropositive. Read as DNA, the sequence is TGTGCCAGCAGTTTCGGGACAGGGTCTGATGAAAAACTGTTTTTT. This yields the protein CASSFGTGSDEKLFF. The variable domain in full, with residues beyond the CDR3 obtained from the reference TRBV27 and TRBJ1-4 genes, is EAQVTQNPRYLITVTGKKLTVTCSQNMNHEYMSWYRQDPGLGLRQIYYSMNVEVTDKGDVPEGYKVSRKEKRNFPLILESPSPNQTSLYFCASSFGTGSDEKLFFGSGTQLSVL.